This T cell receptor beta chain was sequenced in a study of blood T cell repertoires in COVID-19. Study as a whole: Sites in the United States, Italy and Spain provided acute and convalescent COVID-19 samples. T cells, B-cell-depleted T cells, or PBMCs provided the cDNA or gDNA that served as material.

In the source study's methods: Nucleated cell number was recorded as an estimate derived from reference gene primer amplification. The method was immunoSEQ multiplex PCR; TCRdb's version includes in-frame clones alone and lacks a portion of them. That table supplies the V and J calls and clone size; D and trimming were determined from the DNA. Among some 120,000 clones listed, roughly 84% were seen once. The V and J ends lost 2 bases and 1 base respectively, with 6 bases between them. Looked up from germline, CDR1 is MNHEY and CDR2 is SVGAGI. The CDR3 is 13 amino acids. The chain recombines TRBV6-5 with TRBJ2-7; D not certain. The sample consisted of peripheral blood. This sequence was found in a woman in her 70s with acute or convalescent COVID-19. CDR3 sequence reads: CASSYGQSYEQYF. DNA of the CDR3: TGTGCCAGCAGTTACGGGCAGTCCTACGAGCAGTACTTC.